These 5 T cell receptor beta chains were all obtained from the same sample, sequenced in a study of blood T cells in healthy people across ages. Using a J-beta primer mix together with a sample-barcoded 5' primer, a second PCR was run for roughly 7 to 11 cycles. TCRdb re-called the 5' RACE reads with MiXCR, one entry per CDR3 protein. The table has around 2 million distinct CDR3 sequences, approximately 40% seen once. Sequenced material: blood. The source is a human donor in good health.

V usage is TRBV9 and J usage is TRBJ2-7; unclear D gene. Germline V lookup: CDR1 SGDLS, CDR2 YYNGEE. Trimming took off 0 bases at V and 2 bases at J, with 15 bases between the two ends. This CDR3 has 16 residues. In DNA, the CDR3 is TGTGCCAGCAGCGTAGACGGTACAGACCTGGCCTACGAGCAGTACTTC. It yields the protein CASSVDGTDLAYEQYF. Looking up the rest from reference TRBV9 and TRBJ2-7 gives the full variable domain: DSGVTQTPKHLITATGQRVTLRCSPRSGDLSVYWYQQSLDQGLQFLIQYYNGEERAKGNILERFSAQQFPDLHSELNLSSLELGDSALYFCASSVDGTDLAYEQYFGPGTRLTVT.

The rearrangement uses TRBV7-2 and TRBJ1-4, with D hard to call. The CDR3 runs 13 residues. Germline CDR1 and CDR2: SGHTA and FQGNSA. Trimming took 2 bases from V and 8 from J, leaving 9 bases between them. CDR3 in amino acids: CASSLQVREKLFF. The DNA of the CDR3 is TGTGCCAGCAGCTTACAGGTCCGGGAAAAACTGTTTTTT. The complete variable domain, with remaining parts taken from reference TRBV7-2 and TRBJ1-4, reads GAGVSQSPSNKVTEKGKDVELRCDPISGHTALYWYRQSLGQGLEFLIYFQGNSAPDKSGLPSDRFSAERTGGSVSTLTIQRTQQEDSAVYLCASSLQVREKLFFGSGTQLSVL.

The chain employs TRBV4-3 and TRBJ2-1; 11 positions match TRBD2. Trimming cost V 3 bases and J 4 bases; bases outside gene matches: 11. CDR1 LGHNA and CDR2 YSLEER come from the germline V gene. The CDR3 consists of 18 residues. The CDR3 DNA reads TGCGCCAGCAGCCAGAGGTTGTCCCTAGCGGGGGGTTACAATGAGCAGTTCTTC. Its translation: CASSQRLSLAGGYNEQFF.

This clonotype was counted a few times. CDR3 sequence reads: CASSIRQGALTDTQYF. CDR3 DNA: TGTGCCAGCAGCATCCGACAGGGGGCTCTGACAGATACGCAGTATTTT. This chain joins TRBV7-2 and TRBJ2-3; 10 bases are a match to TRBD1. The CDR3 has 16 residues. The ends lost 5 bases at V and 3 bases at J; junction bases unmatched: 8. CDR1 is SGHTA, CDR2 FQGNSA, per germline. Full variable domain (missing parts from reference TRBV7-2 and TRBJ2-3): GAGVSQSPSNKVTEKGKDVELRCDPISGHTALYWYRQSLGQGLEFLIYFQGNSAPDKSGLPSDRFSAERTGGSVSTLTIQRTQQEDSAVYLCASSIRQGALTDTQYFGPGTRLTVL.

The gene calls are TRBV4-3 and TRBJ2-1; TRBD1 is a possible D gene (6 bases). This CDR3 is built from 16 residues. Trimming cost V 0 bases and J 9 bases, with 18 bases left between them. Germline V gene lookup returns CDR1 LGHNA and CDR2 YSLEER. The CDR3 nucleotides are TGCGCCAGCAGCCAAGAAGGTGGGGGCCATTTCGGTGAGCAGTTCTTC. Translating gives CASSQEGGGHFGEQFF.